The 13 T cell receptor beta chains in this list originate from one sample, sequenced in a study of blood T cell repertoires in COVID-19. TCRdb's copy holds only in-frame clones and misses some; the assay was immunoSEQ multiplex PCR. Here the sample spans about 310,000 clones, roughly 84% being singletons. The sequenced material came from peripheral blood. Receptors were obtained from a man aged 45-60 years with active or convalescent COVID-19.

This chain links TRBV7-9 with TRBJ2-2, with 10 bases that match TRBD1. V lost 2 bases to trimming and J lost 4 bases; unmatched junction nucleotides: 1. Germline V CDR1 and CDR2: SEHNR, FQNEAQ (reference sequence). The CDR3 is 15 amino acids. CDR3: CASSLRDRGTGELFF. DNA for the CDR3: TGTGCCAGCAGCTTACGGGACAGGGGCACCGGGGAGCTGTTTTTT.

J is TRBJ2-7 and V is TRBV30, with D maybe TRBD2 (6 bases). Trimming removed 4 bases at V and 3 bases at J, with 19 bases between. Germline V lookup: CDR1 GTSNPN, CDR2 SVGIG (reference sequence). The CDR3 has 15 residues. In nucleotides, the CDR3 is TGTGCCTGGACCTATACCGGGAGTCGGAGCTACGAGCAGTACTTC. Encoded protein: CAWTYTGSRSYEQYF.

This clone has more than one count but fewer than ten. V usage is TRBV5-4 and J usage is TRBJ1-3, with 8 bases lining up with TRBD1. This CDR3 has 16 amino acids. V was clipped by 1 base and J by 4 bases; unmatched bases: 7. CDR1 and CDR2 (germline): SGHNT, YYREEE (reference sequence). The CDR3 spells CASSLNQGALGNTIYF. The CDR3 DNA reads TGTGCCAGCAGCTTGAATCAGGGGGCTTTGGGAAACACCATATATTTT.

This chain joins TRBV3-1 (or the pseudogene TRBV3-2) and TRBJ2-7, with 11 bases that match TRBD1. Trimming removed 3 bases from V and 5 bases from J; junction bases left unmatched: 6. The CDR3 extends over 15 amino acids. Per germline, CDR1 LGHDT and CDR2 YNNKEL (reference sequence). The CDR3 region is CASSQRTGGYDEQYF. CDR3 coding DNA: TGTGCCAGCAGCCAGAGGACAGGGGGCTACGACGAGCAGTACTTC.

Remarks on this clone: Other DNA sequences in the sample encode the same CDR3. The chain couples TRBV6-6 to TRBJ1-5; 9 positions agree with TRBD1. Germline assignment: CDR1 MNHNY and CDR2 SVGAGI (reference sequence). This CDR3 is 16 amino acids long. Unmatched junction bases numbered 4, after V lost 0 bases and J lost 4 bases. The CDR3: CASSYSQGAGNQPQHF. As DNA, the CDR3 is TGTGCCAGCAGTTACTCACAGGGGGCAGGTAATCAGCCCCAGCATTTT.

The V and J genes are TRBV7-2 and TRBJ2-7, with TRBD1 matching 9 bases. This CDR3 has 17 amino acids. The germline V gene encodes CDR1 SGHTA and CDR2 FQGNSA. Germline trimming cut 1 base from V and 1 base from J; bases unmatched to any gene: 8. The CDR3 coding sequence is TGTGCCAGCAGCTTAGGGACAGGGGCCCAGAGATCCTACGAGCAGTACTTC. Its translation is CASSLGTGAQRSYEQYF.

This sequence joins TRBV6-6 and TRBJ1-2; D is undetermined. This CDR3 has 14 residues. CDR1 MNHNY and CDR2 SVGAGI come from the germline V gene (reference sequence). The V end lost 2 bases, the J end lost 7 bases, and 14 bases lay between the germline ends. The CDR3 spells CASSYAGRAAGYTF. The CDR3, as DNA: TGTGCCAGCAGTTACGCTGGGCGGGCGGCTGGCTACACCTTC.

As DNA, the CDR3 is TGTGCCAGCAGCAAAGACGCAGGGCGGAATTCACCCCTCCACTTT. It is translated as CASSKDAGRNSPLHF. The rearrangement joins TRBV6-4 to TRBJ1-6; weak D call: TRBD1 (5 bases). Germline CDR1 MRHNA, CDR2 SNTAGT. V was pared by 6 bases and J by 7 bases, with 16 bases between. The CDR3 has 15 residues.

V and J are TRBV7-9 and TRBJ2-1; 8 nucleotides line up with TRBD1. After removal of 6 bases from V and 8 bases from J, the junction contained 9 bases not matched to a gene. The CDR3 is 14 amino acids. Germline V lookup: CDR1 SEHNR, CDR2 FQNEAQ (reference sequence). The DNA for the CDR3 is TGTGCCAGCAGACCCGGACAGGGCGCGGATGAGCAGTTCTTC. Protein: CASRPGQGADEQFF.

The chain uses TRBV4-2 and TRBJ2-2; the match to TRBD1 covers 8 bases. Trimming took 3 bases from V and 4 from J; bases not matched to a gene: 7. In germline, CDR1 is LGHNA, CDR2 YNFKEQ. The CDR3 is 16 residues long. The CDR3 here is CASSQRDRIVTGELFF. CDR3 coding DNA: TGTGCCAGCAGCCAGCGGGACAGGATTGTCACCGGGGAGCTGTTTTTT.

The chain carries TRBV19 and TRBJ1-2; D gene unclear. CDR3 length: 14 residues. Germline CDR1 reads LNHDA; CDR2 reads SQIVND (reference sequence). V was shortened by 6 bases and J by 6 bases, with 17 bases between the two germline ends. The CDR3: CASRRGMGADGYTF. The DNA for the CDR3 is TGTGCCAGTAGGAGAGGGATGGGAGCGGATGGCTACACCTTC.

The V and J genes are TRBV2 and TRBJ2-3; D is possibly TRBD2 (5 bases). This CDR3 spans 13 amino acids. Per the germline V gene, CDR1 is SNHLY and CDR2 is FYNNEI. The V end was cut by 2 bases, the J end by 8 bases, with 11 bases between. CDR3 region: CASSERLEATQYF. The CDR3 nucleotides read TGTGCCAGCAGTGAAAGGTTGGAGGCTACGCAGTATTTT.

The chain uses TRBV5-1 and TRBJ2-7; 12 bases are a match to TRBD1. With 4 bases clipped from V and 5 bases from J, the junction kept 4 bases outside the gene matches. CDR1 and CDR2 from the germline V gene are SGHRS and YFSETQ. CDR3 size: 14 residues. CDR3 sequence (DNA): TGCGCCAGCAGCACCGGGACAGGGGGCAACGAGCAGTACTTC. This translates into CASSTGTGGNEQYF. The whole variable domain, remainder taken from reference TRBV5-1 and TRBJ2-7, is KAGVTQTPRYLIKTRGQQVTLSCSPISGHRSVSWYQQTPGQGLQFLFEYFSETQRNKGNFPGRFSGRQFSNSRSEMNVSTLELGDSALYLCASSTGTGGNEQYFGPGTRLTVT.